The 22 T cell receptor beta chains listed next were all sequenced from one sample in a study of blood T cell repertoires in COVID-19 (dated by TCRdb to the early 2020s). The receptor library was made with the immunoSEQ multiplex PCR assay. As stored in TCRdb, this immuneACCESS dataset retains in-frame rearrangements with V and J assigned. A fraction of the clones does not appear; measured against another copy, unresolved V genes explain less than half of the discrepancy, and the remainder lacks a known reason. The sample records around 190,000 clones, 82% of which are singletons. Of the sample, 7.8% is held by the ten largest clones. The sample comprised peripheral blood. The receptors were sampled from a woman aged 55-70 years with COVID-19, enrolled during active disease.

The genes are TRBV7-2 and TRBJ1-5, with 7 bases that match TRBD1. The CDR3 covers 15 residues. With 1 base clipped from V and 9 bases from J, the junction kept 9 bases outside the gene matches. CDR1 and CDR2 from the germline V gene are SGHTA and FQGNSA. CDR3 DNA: TGTGCCAGCAGCTTAGACAGGGGCCCCTCCTGGCCCCAGCATTTT. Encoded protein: CASSLDRGPSWPQHF.

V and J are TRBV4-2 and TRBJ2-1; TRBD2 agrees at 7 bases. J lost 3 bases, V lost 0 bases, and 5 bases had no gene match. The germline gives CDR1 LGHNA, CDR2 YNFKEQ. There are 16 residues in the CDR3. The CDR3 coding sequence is TGTGCCAGCAGCCAAGAACGCGGGAGCTTCTACAATGAGCAGTTCTTC. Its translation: CASSQERGSFYNEQFF.

The CDR3 bases are TGTGCCAGCAGCCGGACAACTCTCACCGGGGAGCTGTTTTTT. Translating gives CASSRTTLTGELFF. The rearrangement links TRBV6-5 to TRBJ2-2, with D possibly TRBD1 on 5 matching bases. V dropped 6 bases and J dropped 4 bases, with 12 bases sitting between them. The CDR3 is made up of 14 amino acids. Germline CDR1 MNHEY, CDR2 SVGAGI.

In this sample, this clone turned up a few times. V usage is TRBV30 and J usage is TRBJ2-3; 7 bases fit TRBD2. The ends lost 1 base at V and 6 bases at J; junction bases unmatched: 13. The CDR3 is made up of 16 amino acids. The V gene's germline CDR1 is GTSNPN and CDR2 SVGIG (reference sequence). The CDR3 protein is CAWSEGREYSGDTQYF. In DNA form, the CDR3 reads TGTGCCTGGAGTGAGGGGCGGGAGTACTCGGGGGATACGCAGTATTTT. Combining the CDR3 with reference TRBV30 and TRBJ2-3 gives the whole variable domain SQTIHQWPATLVQPVGSPLSLECTVEGTSNPNLYWYRQAAGRGLQLLFYSVGIGQISSEVPQNLSASRPQDRQFILSSKKLLLSDSGFYLCAWSEGREYSGDTQYFGPGTRLTVL.

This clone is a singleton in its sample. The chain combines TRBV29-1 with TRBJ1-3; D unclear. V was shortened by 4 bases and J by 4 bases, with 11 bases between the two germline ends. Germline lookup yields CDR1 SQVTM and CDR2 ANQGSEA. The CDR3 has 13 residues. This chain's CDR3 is CSVGGNPGNTIYF. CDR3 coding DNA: TGCAGCGTTGGAGGAAATCCCGGAAACACCATATATTTT.

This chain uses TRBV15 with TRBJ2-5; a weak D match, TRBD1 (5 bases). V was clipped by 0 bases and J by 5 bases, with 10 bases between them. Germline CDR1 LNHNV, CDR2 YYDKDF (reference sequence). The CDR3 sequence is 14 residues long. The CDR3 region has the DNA TGTGCCACCAGCAGAGAAAAGGGGCGGGAGACCCAGTACTTC. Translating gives CATSREKGRETQYF.

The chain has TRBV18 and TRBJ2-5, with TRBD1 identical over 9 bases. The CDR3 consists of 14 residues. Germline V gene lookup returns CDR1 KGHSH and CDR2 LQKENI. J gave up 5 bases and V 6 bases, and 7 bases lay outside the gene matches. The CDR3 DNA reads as TGTGCCAGCTCCGATGGGACAGGGCGTGAGACCCAGTACTTC. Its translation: CASSDGTGRETQYF.

CDR3 loop: CASNYRVRAGNEQFF. In DNA form, the CDR3 reads TGTGCCAGCAACTACAGGGTTCGGGCGGGCAATGAGCAGTTCTTC. The chain carries TRBV3-1 (or the pseudogene TRBV3-2) and TRBJ2-1; D is possibly TRBD1 (6 bases). Germline CDR1 is LGHDT and CDR2 is YNNKEL (reference sequence). This CDR3 has 15 residues. The V end lost 7 bases, the J end lost 6 bases, and 19 bases lay between the germline ends.

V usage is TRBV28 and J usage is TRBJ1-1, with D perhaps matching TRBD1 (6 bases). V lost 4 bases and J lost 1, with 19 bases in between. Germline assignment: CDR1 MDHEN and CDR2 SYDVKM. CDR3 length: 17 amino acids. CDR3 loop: CASSYGGASGANTEAFF. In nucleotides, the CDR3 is TGTGCCAGCAGTTACGGGGGGGCCAGCGGGGCGAACACTGAAGCTTTCTTT.

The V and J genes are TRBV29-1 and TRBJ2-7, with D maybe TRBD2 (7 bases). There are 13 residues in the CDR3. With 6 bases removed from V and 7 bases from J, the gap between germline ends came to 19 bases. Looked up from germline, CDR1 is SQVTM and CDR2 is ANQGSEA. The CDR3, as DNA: TGCAGCGTCGCTATAGGGGGGGCGGAAGAGCAGTACGTC. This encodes CSVAIGGAEEQYV.

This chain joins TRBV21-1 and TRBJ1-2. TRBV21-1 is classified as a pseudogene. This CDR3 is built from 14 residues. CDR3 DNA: TGTGCCAGCCATTTTGAGGGGGGGACCGATGGCTACACCTTC. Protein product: CASHFEGGTDGYTF.

The CDR3 DNA follows: TGTGCCAGCATCCTGGGACAGGGGAGGAACACTGAAGCTTTCTTT. This sequence encodes CASILGQGRNTEAFF. This sequence joins TRBV6-5 and TRBJ1-1, with 10 positions matching TRBD1. This CDR3 has 15 residues. Germline trimming cut 7 bases from V and 1 base from J; bases unmatched to any gene: 6. CDR1 is MNHEY, CDR2 SVGAGI, per germline.

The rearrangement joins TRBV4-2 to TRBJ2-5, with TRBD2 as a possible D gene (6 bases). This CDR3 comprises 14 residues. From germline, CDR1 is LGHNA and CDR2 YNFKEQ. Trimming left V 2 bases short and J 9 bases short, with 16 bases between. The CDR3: CASSQKSGGEAQYF. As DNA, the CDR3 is TGTGCCAGCAGCCAAAAGTCTGGCGGGGAGGCCCAGTACTTC.

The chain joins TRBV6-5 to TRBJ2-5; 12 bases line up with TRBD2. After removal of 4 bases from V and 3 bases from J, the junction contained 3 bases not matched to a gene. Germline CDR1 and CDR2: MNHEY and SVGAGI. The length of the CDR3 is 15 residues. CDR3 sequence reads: CASSSPSGREETQYF. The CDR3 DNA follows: TGTGCCAGCAGTTCGCCTAGCGGGAGGGAAGAGACCCAGTACTTC.

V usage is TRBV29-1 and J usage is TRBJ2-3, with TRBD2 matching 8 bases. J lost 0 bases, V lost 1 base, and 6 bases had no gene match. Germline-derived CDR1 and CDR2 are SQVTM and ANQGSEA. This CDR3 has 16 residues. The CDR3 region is CSVEGERGSSTDTQYF. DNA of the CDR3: TGCAGCGTTGAAGGCGAGCGGGGGAGTAGCACAGATACGCAGTATTTT.

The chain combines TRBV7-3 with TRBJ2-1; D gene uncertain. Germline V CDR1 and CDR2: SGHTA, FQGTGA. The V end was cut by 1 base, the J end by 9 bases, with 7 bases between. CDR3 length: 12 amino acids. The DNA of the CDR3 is TGTGCCAGCAGCTTAATTGGCGGTGAGCAGTTCTTC. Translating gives CASSLIGGEQFF.

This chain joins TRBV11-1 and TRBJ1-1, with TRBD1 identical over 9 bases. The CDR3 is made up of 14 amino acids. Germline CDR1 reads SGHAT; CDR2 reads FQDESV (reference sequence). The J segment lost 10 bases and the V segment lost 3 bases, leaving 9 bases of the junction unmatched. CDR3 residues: CASSFSDRGFGAFF. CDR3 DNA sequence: TGTGCCAGCAGCTTTTCCGACAGGGGGTTTGGAGCTTTCTTT. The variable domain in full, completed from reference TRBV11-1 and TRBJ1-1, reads EAEVAQSPRYKITEKSQAVAFWCDPISGHATLYWYRQILGQGPELLVQFQDESVVDDSQLPKDRFSAERLKGVDSTLKIQPAELGDSAMYLCASSFSDRGFGAFFGQGTRLTVV.

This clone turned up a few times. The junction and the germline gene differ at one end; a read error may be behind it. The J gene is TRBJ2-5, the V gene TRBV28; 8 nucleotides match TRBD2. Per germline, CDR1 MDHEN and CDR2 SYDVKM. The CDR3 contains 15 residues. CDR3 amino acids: CASTLAGLGSETQYF. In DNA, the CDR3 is TGTGCCAGCACTTTAGCGGGATTGGGCTCGGAGACCCAGTACTTC.

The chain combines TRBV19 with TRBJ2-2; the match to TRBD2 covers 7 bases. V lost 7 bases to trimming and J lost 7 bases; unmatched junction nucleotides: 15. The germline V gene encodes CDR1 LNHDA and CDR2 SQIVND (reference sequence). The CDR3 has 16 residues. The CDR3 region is CASTKTGLTTVGELFF. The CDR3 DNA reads TGTGCCAGTACCAAAACGGGACTAACTACCGTCGGGGAGCTGTTTTTT.

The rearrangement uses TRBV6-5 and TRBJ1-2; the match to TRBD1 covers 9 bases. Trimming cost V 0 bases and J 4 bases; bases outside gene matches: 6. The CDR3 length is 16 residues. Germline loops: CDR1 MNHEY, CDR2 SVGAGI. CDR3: CASSYSTDRGTYGYTF. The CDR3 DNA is TGTGCCAGCAGTTACTCGACCGACAGGGGGACCTATGGCTACACCTTC.

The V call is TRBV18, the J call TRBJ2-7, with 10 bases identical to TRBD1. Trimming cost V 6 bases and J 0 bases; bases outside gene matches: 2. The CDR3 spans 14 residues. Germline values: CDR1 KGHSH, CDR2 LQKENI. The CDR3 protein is CASSDRGTSYEQYF. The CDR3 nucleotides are TGTGCCAGCTCGGACAGGGGGACCTCCTACGAGCAGTACTTC.

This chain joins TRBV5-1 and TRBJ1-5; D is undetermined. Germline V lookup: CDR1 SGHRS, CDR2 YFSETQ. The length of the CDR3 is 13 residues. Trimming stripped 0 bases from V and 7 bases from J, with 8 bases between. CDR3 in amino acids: CASSLAGDQPQHF. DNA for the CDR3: TGCGCCAGCAGCTTGGCAGGCGACCAGCCCCAGCATTTT.